This TCR beta chain emerged from a study of OX40 agonist ivuxolimab in advanced cancers. Study at large: Patients received ivuxolimab, an agonistic anti-OX40 (CD134) antibody. Three patients got partial responses; one had hepatocellular carcinoma and two had cutaneous melanoma. Of the participants, roughly 40% had some prior anti-PD-1, anti-PD-L1 or anti-CTLA-4 therapy, which was allowed. Study-wide points: Compared with CD4+, CD8+ T cells on average had more expanded clones.

The CDR3 totals 15 residues. Germline assignment: CDR1 LNHNV and CDR2 YYDKDF (reference sequence). J lost 0 bases, V lost 8 bases, and 6 bases had no gene match. This clone was observed once. Its specificity is not known. Repertoires were generated with immunoSEQ multiplex PCR, while TCRdb's copy carries only in-frame clones and drops some. The sample gives approximately 81,000 clones, 86% of which show up once; 0.8% to 1% is in the top ten. The genes are TRBV15 and TRBJ1-4; TRBD1 matches at 7 bases. This receptor was taken from an adult with an advanced solid tumor such as melanoma, head and neck, liver or kidney cancer. The sequences come from CD4+ or CD8+ T cells sorted from blood, collected in a trial of the OX40 agonist ivuxolimab. The CDR3 coding sequence is TGTGCCACCCAGGGACAGCTAACAACTAATGAAAAACTGTTTTTT. This translates into CATQGQLTTNEKLFF. Based on the CDR3 plus reference TRBV15 and TRBJ1-4, the full variable domain is DAMVIQNPRYQVTQFGKPVTLSCSQTLNHNVMYWYQQKSSQAPKLLFHYYDKDFNNEADTPDNFQSRRPNTSFCFLDIRSPGLGDTAMYLCATQGQLTTNEKLFFGSGTQLSVL.